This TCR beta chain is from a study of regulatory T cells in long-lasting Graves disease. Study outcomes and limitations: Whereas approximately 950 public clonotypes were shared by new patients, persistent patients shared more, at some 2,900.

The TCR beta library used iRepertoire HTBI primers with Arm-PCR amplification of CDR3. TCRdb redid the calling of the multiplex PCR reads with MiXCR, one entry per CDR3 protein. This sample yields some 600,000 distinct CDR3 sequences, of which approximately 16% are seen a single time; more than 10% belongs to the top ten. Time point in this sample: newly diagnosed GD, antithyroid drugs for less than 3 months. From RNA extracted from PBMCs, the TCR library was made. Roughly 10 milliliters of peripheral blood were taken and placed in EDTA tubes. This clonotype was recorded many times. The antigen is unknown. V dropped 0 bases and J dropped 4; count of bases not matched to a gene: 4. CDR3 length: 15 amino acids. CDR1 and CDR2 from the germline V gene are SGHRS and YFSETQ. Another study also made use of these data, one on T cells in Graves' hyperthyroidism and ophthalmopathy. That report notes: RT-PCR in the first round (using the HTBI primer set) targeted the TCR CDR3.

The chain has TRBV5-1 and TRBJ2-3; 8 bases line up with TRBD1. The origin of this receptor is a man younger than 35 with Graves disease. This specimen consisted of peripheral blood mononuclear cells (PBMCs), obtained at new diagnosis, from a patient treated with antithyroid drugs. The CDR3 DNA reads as TGCGCCAGCAGCTTGGACCCAGGGGGCGCAGATACGCAGTATTTT. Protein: CASSLDPGGADTQYF.